This is a list of T cell receptor beta chains from one sample in a study of blood T cell repertoires in COVID-19. Produced via immunoSEQ multiplex PCR; TCRdb's table is partial and in-frame only. Here the sample spans about 360,000 clones, 80% to 90% being singletons. What was sequenced was PBMCs or T cells enriched from blood (not recorded which). The receptors come from a man aged 30-40 years who had recovered from COVID-19. CDR3s include the opening cysteine and the closing phenylalanine or tryptophan. The D gene is left open where the match is weak.

D gene: .
V gene: TRBV5-6
J gene: TRBJ2-5
CDR3 protein: CASSERGTQYF
CDR3 DNA: TGTGCCAGCAGCGAGCGAGGGACCCAGTACTTC

D gene: TRBD1
V gene: TRBV9
J gene: TRBJ1-2
CDR3 protein: CASSASGGFYGYTF
CDR3 DNA: TGTGCCAGCAGCGCCTCAGGGGGATTCTATGGCTACACCTTC

D gene: TRBD1
V gene: TRBV19
J gene: TRBJ1-6
CDR3 protein: CASSNPGTGTNPLHF
CDR3 DNA: TGTGCCAGTAGTAACCCAGGGACAGGGACGAATCCCCTCCACTTT

D gene: TRBD1
V gene: TRBV28
J gene: TRBJ2-2
CDR3 protein: CASSLFSKGTGYTGELFF
CDR3 DNA: TGTGCCAGCAGTTTATTTTCAAAGGGGACAGGGTACACCGGGGAGCTGTTTTTT

D gene: .
V gene: TRBV19
J gene: TRBJ1-2
CDR3 protein: CASSTLGAPWVYTF
CDR3 DNA: TGTGCCAGTAGTACCTTGGGCGCACCATGGGTCTACACCTTC

D gene: TRBD1
V gene: TRBV7-2
J gene: TRBJ2-7
CDR3 protein: CASSLRQGYEQYF
CDR3 DNA: TGTGCCAGCAGCTTACGACAGGGCTACGAGCAGTACTTC

D gene: TRBD1
V gene: TRBV19
J gene: TRBJ1-1
CDR3 protein: CASSTGQDLGEAFF
CDR3 DNA: TGTGCCAGTAGTACTGGACAGGACTTGGGTGAAGCTTTCTTT

D gene: .
V gene: TRBV4-1
J gene: TRBJ2-7
CDR3 protein: CASSQGDSYEQYF
CDR3 DNA: TGCGCCAGCAGCCAAGGAGACAGCTACGAGCAGTACTTC

D gene: TRBD2
V gene: TRBV29-1
J gene: TRBJ2-3
CDR3 protein: CSVVPGGPDTQYF
CDR3 DNA: TGCAGCGTTGTTCCGGGAGGCCCAGATACGCAGTATTTT

D gene: TRBD1
V gene: TRBV30
J gene: TRBJ1-2
CDR3 protein: CAWARQGARGYTF
CDR3 DNA: TGTGCCTGGGCTAGACAGGGGGCGCGCGGCTACACCTTC

D gene: TRBD1
V gene: TRBV6-4
J gene: TRBJ1-5
CDR3 protein: CASSPTGNSNQPQHF
CDR3 DNA: TGTGCCAGCAGCCCGACAGGGAATAGCAATCAGCCCCAGCATTTT